The entry that follows covers one T cell receptor beta chain sequence. Its target is unknown. Assay: immunoSEQ multiplex PCR; the TCRdb copy retains only in-frame clones and omits some. This table holds approximately 77,000 clones, around 78% found once. The CDR3 is 14 residues long. From germline, CDR1 is SGHRS and CDR2 YFSETQ. The V and J ends lost 0 bases and 5 bases respectively, with 8 bases between them. This entry is derived from a study of radiotherapy plus CTLA-4 blockade in lung cancer. General observations from the study: In blood, tumor-derived TCR clones expanded after radiotherapy plus ipilimumab.

V and J are TRBV5-1 and TRBJ2-2; perhaps TRBD2 as D (5 bases). The sample was peripheral blood, taken from a patient treated with radiotherapy plus ipilimumab. The TCR comes from a human donor with non-small cell lung cancer whose response to radiotherapy plus ipilimumab could not be evaluated. Some clones in this sample may be carry-over from other donors' samples. CDR3 sequence: CASSLDPGTGELFF. The DNA for the CDR3 is TGCGCCAGCAGCTTGGATCCGGGGACCGGGGAGCTGTTTTTT.